This T cell receptor beta chain was sequenced for a study of shared clonotypes between healthy human individuals. Broader study findings: Clonotype sharing among the donors was expected to vary with sequencing depth. Specimens sampled were limited to blood, with tissue repertoires likely differing.

Turning to this clone: The antigen remains undetermined. It differs at one base from a far larger clone, so likely a read error. Because the CDR3 is missing its conserved closing phenylalanine or tryptophan, this is likely a read error.

The donors, healthy adults who were HIV-negative, had experienced no recent acute infections or vaccinations. The unsorted samples took 90 million to 95 million PBMCs to get genomic DNA. Clones were sequenced by immunoSEQ multiplex PCR, and TCRdb holds only the in-frame ones, with some missing. Of 450,000 to 500,000 clones in the sample, 81% are singletons; the top ten hold roughly 13%. Sequenced material: PBMCs. The receptor was derived from a woman aged 40 to 49 in good health. Some clones in this sample may be carry-over from other donors' samples.

This chain's CDR3 is CATSLRFGYGYTL. CDR3 coding DNA: TGTGCCACCAGCCTGAGGTTCGGATATGGCTACACCCTC. This chain links TRBV15 with TRBJ1-2; no clear D. The V end was cut by 5 bases, the J end by 5 bases, with 12 bases between. Germline V gives CDR1 LNHNV, CDR2 YYDKDF (reference sequence). This CDR3 comprises 13 residues.